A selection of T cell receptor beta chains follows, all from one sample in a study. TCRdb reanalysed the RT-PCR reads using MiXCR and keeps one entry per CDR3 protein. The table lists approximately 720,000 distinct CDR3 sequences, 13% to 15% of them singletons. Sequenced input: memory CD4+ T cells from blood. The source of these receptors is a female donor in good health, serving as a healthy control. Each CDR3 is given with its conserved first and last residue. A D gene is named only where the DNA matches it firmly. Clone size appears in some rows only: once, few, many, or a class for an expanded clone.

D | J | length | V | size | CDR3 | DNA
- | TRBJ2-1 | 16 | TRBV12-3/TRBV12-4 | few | CASSGQGSIPYNEQFF | TGTGCCAGTTCCGGGCAGGGATCAATCCCCTACAATGAGCAGTTCTTC
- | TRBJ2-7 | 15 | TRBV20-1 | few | CSARDRSKLGREQYF | TGCAGTGCTAGAGATCGGTCCAAACTTGGCCGCGAGCAGTACTTC
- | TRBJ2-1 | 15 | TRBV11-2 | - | CASSLRSGPENEQFF | TGTGCCAGCAGCTTACGATCCGGCCCGGAAAATGAGCAGTTCTTC
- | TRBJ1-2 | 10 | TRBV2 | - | CASITYGYTF | TGTGCCAGCATTACCTATGGCTACACCTTC
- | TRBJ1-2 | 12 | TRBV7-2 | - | CASSFSTYGYTF | TGTGCCAGCAGCTTCTCAACCTATGGCTACACCTTC
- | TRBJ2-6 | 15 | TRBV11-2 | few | CASFSWGAGANVLTF | TGTGCCAGCTTTAGTTGGGGGGCTGGGGCCAACGTCCTGACTTTC
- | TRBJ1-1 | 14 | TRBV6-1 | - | CASSTHSMNTEAFF | TGTGCCAGCAGTACACATTCCATGAACACTGAAGCTTTCTTT
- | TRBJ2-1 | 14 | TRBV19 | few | CASSIPTAYNEQFF | TGTGCCAGTAGTATCCCGACAGCCTACAATGAGCAGTTCTTC
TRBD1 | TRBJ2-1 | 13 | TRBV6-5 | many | CASRDRGYNEQFF | TGTGCCAGCAGGGACAGGGGATACAATGAGCAGTTCTTC
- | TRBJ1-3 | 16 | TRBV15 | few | CATSREGPFSGNTIYF | TGTGCCACCAGCAGAGAGGGACCGTTTTCTGGAAACACCATATATTTT
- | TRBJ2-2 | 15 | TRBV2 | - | CASVPGRLNTGELFF | TGTGCCAGCGTCCCGGGCAGGCTGAACACCGGGGAGCTGTTTTTT
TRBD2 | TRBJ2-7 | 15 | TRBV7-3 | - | CASSPLGGARSEQYF | TGTGCCAGCAGTCCCCTGGGAGGGGCTAGAAGCGAGCAGTACTTC
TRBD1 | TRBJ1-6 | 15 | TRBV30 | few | CAWRDLTGNFSPLHF | TGTGCCTGGCGCGATTTGACAGGGAATTTCTCACCCCTCCACTTT
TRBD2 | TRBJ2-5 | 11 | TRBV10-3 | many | CASGGQETQYF | TGTGCCAGCGGGGGCCAAGAGACCCAGTACTTC
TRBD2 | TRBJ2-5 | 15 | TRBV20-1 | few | CSARVQGLVVGTQYF | TGCAGTGCTAGAGTCCAGGGACTAGTAGTTGGGACCCAGTACTTC
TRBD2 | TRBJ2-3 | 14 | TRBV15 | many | CATSRASGSDTQYF | TGTGCCACCAGCAGGGCTAGCGGGAGTGATACGCAGTATTTT
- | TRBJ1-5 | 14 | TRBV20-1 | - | CSAREPAENQPQHF | TGCAGTGCTAGAGAACCGGCAGAAAATCAGCCCCAGCATTTT
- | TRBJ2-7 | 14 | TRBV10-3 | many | CAISESTGNYEQYF | TGTGCCATCAGTGAATCAACAGGGAACTACGAGCAGTACTTC
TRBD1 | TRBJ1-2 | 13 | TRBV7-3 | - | CATPPGGLYGYTF | TGTGCCACCCCACCAGGGGGGTTGTATGGCTACACCTTC
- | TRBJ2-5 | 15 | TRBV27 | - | CASSFADGRQETQYF | TGTGCCAGCAGTTTTGCGGACGGGAGACAAGAGACCCAGTACTTC
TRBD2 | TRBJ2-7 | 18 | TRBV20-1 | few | CSARVGLSTSGGINEQYF | TGCAGTGCTAGAGTCGGGTTGTCTACTAGCGGGGGGATAAACGAGCAGTACTTC
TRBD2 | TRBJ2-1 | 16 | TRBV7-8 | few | CASSLEGSGTYNEQFF | TGTGCCAGCAGCCTTGAGGGTAGCGGGACCTACAATGAGCAGTTCTTC
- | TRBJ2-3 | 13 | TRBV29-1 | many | CSVDGVITDTQYF | TGCAGCGTTGATGGGGTTATCACAGATACGCAGTATTTT
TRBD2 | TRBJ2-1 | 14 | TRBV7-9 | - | CASSLTSGLNEQFF | TGTGCCAGCAGCTTAACTAGCGGCCTCAATGAGCAGTTCTTC
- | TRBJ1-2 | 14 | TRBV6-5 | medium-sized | CASSLARSNYGYTF | TGTGCCAGCAGCCTCGCCAGGTCTAACTATGGCTACACCTTC
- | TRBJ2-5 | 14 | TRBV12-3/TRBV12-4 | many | CASSFRLGQETQYF | TGTGCCAGCAGTTTTCGTCTGGGCCAGGAGACCCAGTACTTC
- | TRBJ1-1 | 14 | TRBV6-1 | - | CASIRGGGYTEAFF | TGTGCCAGCATAAGAGGGGGGGGATACACTGAAGCTTTCTTT
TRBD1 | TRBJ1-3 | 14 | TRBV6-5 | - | CASGKDRDGNTIYF | TGTGCCAGCGGAAAGGACAGGGATGGAAACACCATATATTTT
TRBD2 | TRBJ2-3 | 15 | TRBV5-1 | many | CASSLGLAGAYTQYF | TGCGCCAGCAGCCTTGGACTAGCGGGGGCCTATACGCAGTATTTT
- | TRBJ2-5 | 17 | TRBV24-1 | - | CAASDSSEGGLVATQYF | TGTGCCGCCAGTGATTCTTCTGAAGGGGGGCTCGTGGCGACCCAGTACTTC
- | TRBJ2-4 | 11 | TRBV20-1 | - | CSARVGNIQYF | TGCAGTGCTAGAGTCGGAAACATTCAGTACTTC
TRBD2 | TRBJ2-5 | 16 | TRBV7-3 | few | CASSPSGGQYQETQYF | TGTGCCAGCAGCCCAAGCGGGGGGCAGTACCAAGAGACCCAGTACTTC
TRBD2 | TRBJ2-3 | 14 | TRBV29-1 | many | CSVSTSGSPDTQYF | TGCAGCGTCTCGACTAGCGGGAGCCCAGATACGCAGTATTTT
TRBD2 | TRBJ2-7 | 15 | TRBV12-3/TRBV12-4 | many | CASSLVGGLGDEQYF | TGTGCCAGCAGTTTGGTCGGGGGACTAGGGGACGAGCAGTACTTC
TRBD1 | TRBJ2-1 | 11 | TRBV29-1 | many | CSVRDSGEQFF | TGCAGCGTTCGGGACAGTGGTGAGCAGTTCTTC
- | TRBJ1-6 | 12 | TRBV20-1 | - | CSARAGESPLHF | TGCAGTGCTAGAGCAGGGGAATCACCCCTCCACTTT
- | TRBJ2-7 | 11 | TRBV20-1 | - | CSPKSGYEQYF | TGCAGTCCTAAATCGGGATACGAGCAGTACTTC
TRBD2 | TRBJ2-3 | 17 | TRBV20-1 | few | CSARAPSGALSTDTQYF | TGCAGTGCTAGAGCGCCTAGCGGAGCCCTCAGCACAGATACGCAGTATTTT
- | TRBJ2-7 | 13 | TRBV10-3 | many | CAISAGFTYEQYF | TGTGCCATCTCGGCGGGTTTTACCTACGAGCAGTACTTC
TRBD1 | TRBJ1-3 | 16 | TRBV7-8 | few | CASSLLAGTGEYTIYF | TGTGCCAGCAGCTTACTAGCCGGGACAGGGGAATACACCATATATTTT
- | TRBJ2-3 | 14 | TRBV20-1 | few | CSARIFMESATQYF | TGCAGTGCTAGAATTTTTATGGAGTCGGCCACGCAGTATTTT
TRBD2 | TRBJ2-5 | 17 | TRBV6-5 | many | CASKTTSGSSTQETQYF | TGTGCCAGCAAGACGACTAGCGGGAGTTCAACACAAGAGACCCAGTACTTC
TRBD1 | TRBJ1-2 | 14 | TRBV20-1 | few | CSARRDRVDYGYTF | TGCAGTGCCCGAAGGGACAGGGTGGACTATGGCTACACCTTC
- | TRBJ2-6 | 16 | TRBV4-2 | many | CASSLIQGSGANVLTF | TGTGCCAGCAGCCTCATTCAGGGTTCTGGGGCCAACGTCCTGACTTTC
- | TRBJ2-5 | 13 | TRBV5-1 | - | CASSWDIQETQYF | TGCGCCAGCAGCTGGGACATCCAAGAGACCCAGTACTTC
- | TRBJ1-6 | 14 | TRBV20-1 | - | CSAYRQVYNSPLHF | TGCAGTGCTTATAGACAGGTTTATAATTCACCCCTCCACTTT